This T cell receptor (beta chain) comes out of a study of immune cell composition in non-small cell lung cancer. Whole-study context: Lung adenocarcinoma or squamous carcinoma made up most tumours. General study findings and limits: Clones >0.5% enriched in tumour were rarer in adenocarcinoma (around 35%) than squamous (about 80%). In adenocarcinoma, maximal tumour-associated clone frequency tracked TIL tumour reactivity.

The data were produced by immunoSEQ multiplex PCR, yet TCRdb's version contains in-frame clones alone and is incomplete. The sample contains 15,000 or so clones, 69% of which appear only once. The V end lost 6 bases, the J end lost 8 bases, and 10 bases lay between the germline ends. The CDR3 has 10 residues. CDR1 and CDR2 (germline): DFQATT, SNEGSKA (reference sequence). This clone was found a few times. The antigen remains unidentified. The chain couples TRBV20-1 to TRBJ1-1, with D hard to call. The sample taken for sequencing was lung tumor tissue. The sequence derives from a human donor with non-small cell lung cancer. CDR3 nucleotides: TGCAGTGCCTATAGGAGGGAAGCTTTCTTT. Translation: CSAYRREAFF.